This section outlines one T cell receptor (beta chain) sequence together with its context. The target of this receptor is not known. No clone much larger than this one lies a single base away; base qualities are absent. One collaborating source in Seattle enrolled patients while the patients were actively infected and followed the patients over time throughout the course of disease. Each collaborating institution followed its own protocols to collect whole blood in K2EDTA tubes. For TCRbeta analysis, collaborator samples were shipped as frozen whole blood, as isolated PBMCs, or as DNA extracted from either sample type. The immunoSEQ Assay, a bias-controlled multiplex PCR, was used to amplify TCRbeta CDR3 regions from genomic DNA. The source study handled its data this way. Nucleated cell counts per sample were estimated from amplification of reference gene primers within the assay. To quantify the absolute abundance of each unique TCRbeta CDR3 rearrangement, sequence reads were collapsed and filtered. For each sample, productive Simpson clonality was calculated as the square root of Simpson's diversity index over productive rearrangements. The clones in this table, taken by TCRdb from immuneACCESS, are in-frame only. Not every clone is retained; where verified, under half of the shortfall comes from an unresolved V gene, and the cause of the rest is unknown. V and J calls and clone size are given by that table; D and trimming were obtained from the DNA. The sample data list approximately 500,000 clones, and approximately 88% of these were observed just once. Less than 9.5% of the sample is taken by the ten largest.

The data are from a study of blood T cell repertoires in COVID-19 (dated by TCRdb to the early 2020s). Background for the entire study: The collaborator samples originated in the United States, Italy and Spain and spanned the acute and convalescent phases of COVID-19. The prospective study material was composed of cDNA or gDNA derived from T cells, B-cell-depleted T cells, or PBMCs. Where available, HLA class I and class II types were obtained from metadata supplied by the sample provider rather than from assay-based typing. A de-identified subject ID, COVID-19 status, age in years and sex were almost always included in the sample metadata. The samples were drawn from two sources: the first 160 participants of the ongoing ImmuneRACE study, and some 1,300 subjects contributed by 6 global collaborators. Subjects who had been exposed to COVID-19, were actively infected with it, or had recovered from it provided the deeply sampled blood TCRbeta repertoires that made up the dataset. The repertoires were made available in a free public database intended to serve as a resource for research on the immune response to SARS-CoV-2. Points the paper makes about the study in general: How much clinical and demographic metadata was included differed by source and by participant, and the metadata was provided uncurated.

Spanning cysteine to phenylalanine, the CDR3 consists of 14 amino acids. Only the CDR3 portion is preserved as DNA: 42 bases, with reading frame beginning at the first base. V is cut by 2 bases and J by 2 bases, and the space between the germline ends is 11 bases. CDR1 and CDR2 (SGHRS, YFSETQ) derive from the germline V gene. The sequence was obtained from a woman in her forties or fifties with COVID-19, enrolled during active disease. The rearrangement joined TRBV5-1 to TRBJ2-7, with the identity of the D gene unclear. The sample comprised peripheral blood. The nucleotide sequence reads TGCGCCAGCAGCTTATGGAACAGAGCCTACGAGCAGTACTTC. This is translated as CASSLWNRAYEQYF.